This TCR beta chain derives from a study of Graves' ophthalmopathy and Graves' hyperthyroidism. This clonotype was seen at least ten times. Antigen unknown. Patients were diagnosed from clinical symptoms, serum thyroxine, TRAb, thyroid ultrasound and orbital computed tomography. PBMCs were density-gradient isolated from around 11 ml fresh blood. Regarding the study as a whole: The model flagged ophthalmopathy progression at roughly 64% sensitivity and 72% to 85% specificity. A model built from 13 signatures distinguished ophthalmopathy from stable hyperthyroidism with roughly 90% sensitivity and approximately 82% specificity.

CDR3 regions of TCR beta were amplified from RNA transcripts. RT-PCR with HTBI primers came first, then second-round multiplex PCR. TCRdb analysed the multiplex PCR reads with MiXCR anew, one entry per CDR3 protein. The sample records under 350,000 distinct CDR3 sequences, 15% to 20% being singletons. This TCR was recovered from an adult man with Graves' ophthalmopathy. The specimen sequenced was peripheral blood.

In DNA, the CDR3 is TGTGCCAGCAGTTACTCCAGCGGGAGTGGGTCCTACGAGCAGTACTTC. Protein product: CASSYSSGSGSYEQYF. The rearrangement uses TRBV6-5 and TRBJ2-7, with 8 positions matching TRBD2. The CDR3 runs to 16 residues. Germline-derived CDR1 and CDR2 are MNHEY and SVGAGI. V gave up 0 bases and J gave up 1 base; unmatched junction bases: 5.